This TCR beta chain was recorded in a study of blood T cell repertoires in COVID-19. Overall study: Material from acute and convalescent COVID-19 was sourced from the United States, Italy and Spain. T cells, B-cell-depleted T cells, or PBMCs provided the cDNA or gDNA that served as material.

The CDR3 totals 15 residues. The V end was cut by 4 bases, the J end by 1 base, with 14 bases between. Germline CDR1 SGDLS, CDR2 YYNGEE. Per the original data handling: Reference gene primer amplification gave nucleated cell count estimates. The method was immunoSEQ multiplex PCR; TCRdb's version includes in-frame clones alone and lacks a portion of them. Clonal size and the V and J genes are those of that table, whereas D and trimming came from the DNA. The sample lists 250,000 to 350,000 clones; about 85% were seen once. The TCR was taken from a woman aged 45-65 years who had recovered from COVID-19. This chain links TRBV9 with TRBJ1-1; tentative D call: TRBD1 (5 bases). Material: peripheral blood. The CDR3: CASSLSVTGNTEAFF. CDR3 nucleotides: TGTGCCAGCAGCCTGTCCGTCACAGGGAACACTGAAGCTTTCTTT.